The TCR beta chain described here comes from a study of blood T cell repertoires in COVID-19. Assay used: immunoSEQ multiplex PCR; TCRdb lists only in-frame clones, some missing. The sample records about 180,000 clones, 86% being singletons. Enrolled through a virtual design, the participants were between roughly 18 and 90 years of age and came from around 25 US areas. This CDR3 is built from 16 residues. Trimming removed 2 bases from V and 2 bases from J, with 13 bases in between. CDR1 and CDR2 from the germline V gene are MNHNS and SASEGT. Source material: PBMCs or T cells enriched from blood (not recorded which). This rearrangement joins TRBV6-1 to TRBJ1-5; tentatively, D is TRBD1 (5 bases). The receptor was isolated from a woman between 25 and 40 years old who had recovered from COVID-19. The CDR3 protein is CASSENAQGGNQPQHF. The CDR3 DNA reads as TGTGCCAGCAGTGAAAACGCCCAGGGTGGCAATCAGCCCCAGCATTTT.